Listed below are T cell receptor beta chains from one sample, sequenced in a study of T cells in Graves' hyperthyroidism and ophthalmopathy. A single record per CDR3 protein comes from TCRdb applying MiXCR to the multiplex PCR reads. The sample includes approximately 420,000 distinct CDR3 sequences, more than 12% of them seen just once. Input material: blood. These receptors all stem from a woman aged 25 to 39 with Graves' hyperthyroidism. The CDR3 runs from the conserved cysteine through the conserved F or W. Each record gives: D gene, CDR3 length, J gene, V gene, clone size, CDR3 protein, CDR3 DNA. D genes are given only for firm matches. Clone size is not always given. Where it is, it says once, few, many or a class for expanded clones.

-	11	TRBJ2-7	TRBV3-1	many	CASSQDFEQYF	TGTGCCAGCAGCCAAGACTTCGAGCAGTACTTC
-	13	TRBJ1-3	TRBV12-3/TRBV12-4	-	CASRGYSGNTIYF	TGTGCCAGCAGGGGGTACTCTGGAAACACCATATATTTT
-	14	TRBJ1-1	TRBV7-9	-	CASSSQGVNTEAFF	TGTGCCAGCAGCTCGCAAGGAGTGAACACTGAAGCTTTCTTT
TRBD2	17	TRBJ2-2	TRBV13	few	CASSLLAGGSATGELFF	TGTGCCAGCAGCTTACTAGCGGGAGGGTCGGCCACCGGGGAGCTGTTTTTT
TRBD2	15	TRBJ2-5	TRBV5-6	many	CASSLSGSGQETQYF	TGTGCCAGCAGCTTGAGCGGGAGTGGCCAAGAGACCCAGTACTTC
TRBD2	15	TRBJ2-1	TRBV5-1	many	CASSSSGGSYNEQFF	TGTGCCAGCAGCTCGAGCGGGGGCTCCTACAATGAGCAGTTCTTC
-	14	TRBJ2-5	TRBV29-1	-	CSVDPAQSQETQYF	TGCAGCGTTGACCCAGCGCAGTCCCAAGAGACCCAGTACTTC
-	20	TRBJ2-7	TRBV12-5	few	CASGLVRRTTRGPASYEQYF	TGTGCTAGTGGTTTGGTACGCCGGACTACCAGGGGCCCGGCATCCTACGAGCAGTACTTC
-	15	TRBJ1-1	TRBV7-2	-	CASSLYRVMNTEAFF	TGTGCCAGCAGCTTGTACAGAGTTATGAACACTGAAGCTTTCTTT
TRBD2	16	TRBJ2-4	TRBV20-1	many	CSANRLREGTKNIQYF	TGCAGTGCTAATCGTCTGCGGGAGGGCACCAAAAACATTCAGTACTTC
-	13	TRBJ2-7	TRBV28	few	CASRTPTGFEQYF	TGTGCCAGCAGAACTCCTACGGGCTTCGAGCAGTACTTC
TRBD2	17	TRBJ2-3	TRBV5-1	many	CASSWGTSGDPTDTQYF	TGCGCCAGCAGCTGGGGGACTAGCGGGGACCCCACAGATACGCAGTATTTT
-	16	TRBJ1-6	TRBV4-1	-	CASSQDAGTLNSPLHF	TGCGCCAGCAGCCAAGATGCCGGGACACTAAATTCACCCCTCCACTTT
-	16	TRBJ2-1	TRBV15	few	CATSRSGRARANEQFF	TGTGCCACCAGCAGATCAGGCAGGGCCCGGGCCAATGAGCAGTTCTTC
-	14	TRBJ2-4	TRBV2	-	CASSEAGVEDIQYF	TGTGCCAGCAGTGAAGCAGGGGTTGAGGACATTCAGTACTTC
TRBD1	15	TRBJ2-7	TRBV2	many	CASSQVGQGSYEQYF	TGTGCCAGCAGTCAAGTGGGACAGGGGTCCTACGAGCAGTACTTC
-	15	TRBJ2-3	TRBV28	many	CASSFIGESTDTQYF	TGTGCCAGCAGTTTTATCGGGGAAAGCACAGATACGCAGTATTTT
-	13	TRBJ1-1	TRBV20-1	many	CSASPGASPEAFF	TGCAGTGCTAGTCCCGGGGCGAGCCCTGAAGCTTTCTTT
TRBD2	15	TRBJ2-1	TRBV3-1	few	CASSPLAGVGIEQFF	TGTGCCAGCAGCCCGCTAGCGGGAGTGGGGATTGAGCAGTTCTTC
TRBD1	18	TRBJ2-3	TRBV28	-	CATSGPPTGQGSTDTQYF	TGTGCCACCAGTGGACCTCCCACGGGACAGGGGAGCACAGATACGCAGTATTTT
-	14	TRBJ1-6	TRBV20-1	-	CSVLPDSLNSPLHF	TGCAGTGTCCTCCCGGACAGCTTGAATTCACCCCTCCACTTT
-	17	TRBJ1-5	TRBV28	many	CASSLSGRRAKNQPQHF	TGTGCCAGCAGTTTATCGGGCAGGAGGGCCAAGAATCAGCCCCAGCATTTT
-	14	TRBJ2-5	TRBV3-1	many	CASSRSPSEETQYF	TGTGCCAGCAGCCGGTCTCCTAGTGAAGAGACCCAGTACTTC
-	14	TRBJ2-4	TRBV30	once	CAWSPGTTKNIQYF	TGTGCCTGGAGTCCGGGAACGACCAAAAACATTCAGTACTTC
-	20	TRBJ1-5	TRBV4-1	-	CASSQPVGDTMYYSNQPQHF	TGCGCCAGCAGCCAACCGGTGGGGGACACTATGTATTATAGCAATCAGCCCCAGCATTTT
TRBD1	16	TRBJ2-7	TRBV3-1	many	CASDRTGRGRIGEQYF	TGTGCCAGCGACAGGACGGGCAGGGGGCGGATTGGCGAGCAGTACTTC
TRBD1	14	TRBJ2-7	TRBV7-3	few	CASSKGDSSYEQYF	TGTGCCAGCAGCAAAGGGGACAGCTCCTACGAGCAGTACTTC
-	14	TRBJ1-5	TRBV28	many	CASSPTRGRQPQHF	TGTGCCAGCAGTCCCACGAGGGGAAGACAGCCCCAGCATTTT
-	14	TRBJ2-7	TRBV12-3/TRBV12-4	many	CASSLGVIYYEQYF	TGTGCCAGCAGTTTAGGGGTTATTTACTACGAGCAGTACTTC
TRBD2	18	TRBJ2-1	TRBV10-2	few	CASSEPRSSGSVKNEQFF	TGCGCCAGCAGTGAGCCGCGAAGTAGCGGGAGTGTGAAGAATGAGCAGTTCTTC
-	14	TRBJ2-2	TRBV10-3	-	CAISPGSVTGELFF	TGTGCCATCAGTCCGGGTAGTGTCACCGGGGAGCTGTTTTTT
-	15	TRBJ2-1	TRBV28	many	CASSLPGTGQSQQFF	TGTGCCAGCAGTTTACCGGGTACGGGTCAGTCTCAACAGTTCTTC
-	15	TRBJ2-1	TRBV24-1	few	CATSDFPRGDHEQFF	TGTGCCACCAGTGACTTCCCTAGGGGGGACCATGAGCAGTTCTTC
TRBD2	12	TRBJ2-1	TRBV6-1	many	CASSSGMDEQFF	TGTGCCAGCTCTAGCGGGATGGATGAGCAGTTCTTC
TRBD2	16	TRBJ2-2	TRBV28	few	CASIELSGKNTGELFF	TGTGCCAGCATAGAACTAAGCGGGAAGAACACCGGGGAGCTGTTTTTT
-	13	TRBJ2-1	TRBV6-5	many	CASSYSWAFGQFF	TGTGCCAGCAGTTACTCGTGGGCCTTCGGGCAGTTCTTC
-	13	TRBJ2-7	TRBV28	many	CASSSQSSYEQYF	TGTGCCAGCAGTTCGCAGAGCTCCTACGAGCAGTACTTC
-	13	TRBJ2-1	TRBV7-2	-	CASSTSLASEQFF	TGTGCCAGCAGCACATCTCTAGCATCCGAGCAGTTCTTC
-	17	TRBJ2-1	TRBV20-1	-	CSARDRVSSDYYNEQFF	TGCAGTGCTAGAGATCGGGTTTCTAGCGACTACTACAATGAGCAGTTCTTC
TRBD1	11	TRBJ2-7	TRBV30	many	CAWSVGQGQYF	TGTGCCTGGAGTGTAGGACAGGGGCAGTACTTC
-	13	TRBJ1-1	TRBV20-1	-	CSARVAGGTEAFF	TGCAGTGCTAGAGTGGCGGGAGGGACTGAAGCTTTCTTT
-	15	TRBJ2-2	TRBV9	once	CASSVGQATNGELFF	TGTGCCAGCAGCGTAGGACAGGCGACGAACGGGGAGCTGTTTTTT
-	13	TRBJ2-1	TRBV27	many	CASSWPLKGEQFF	TGTGCCAGCAGTTGGCCCCTGAAGGGTGAGCAGTTCTTC
TRBD2	17	TRBJ2-5	TRBV28	-	CASSLVGGSSNRETQYF	TGTGCCAGCAGCTTAGTGGGCGGGAGTTCTAATCGGGAGACCCAGTACTTC
-	14	TRBJ2-7	TRBV25-1	-	CASSELDGVYEQYF	TGTGCCAGCAGTGAACTGGACGGGGTTTACGAGCAGTACTTC
-	15	TRBJ2-3	TRBV19	-	CASSWLSQGGDTQYF	TGTGCCAGTAGTTGGCTCTCTCAGGGGGGAGATACGCAGTATTTT
TRBD2	14	TRBJ2-3	TRBV9	few	CASSYSGRKDTQYF	TGTGCCAGCAGCTATAGCGGGAGGAAAGATACGCAGTATTTT
-	14	TRBJ2-5	TRBV11-3	many	CASSPEGYQETQYF	TGTGCCAGCAGCCCGGAGGGCTACCAAGAGACCCAGTACTTC
-	13	TRBJ2-5	TRBV25-1	-	CASSDLQEETQYF	TGTGCCAGCAGCGATCTTCAAGAAGAGACCCAGTACTTC
TRBD2	19	TRBJ2-5	TRBV3-1	many	CASSANTLRLAGVGDTQYF	TGTGCCAGCAGCGCCAACACCTTAAGACTAGCGGGAGTAGGGGATACCCAGTACTTC
-	11	TRBJ2-5	TRBV10-3	-	CAIGPTETQYF	TGTGCCATCGGACCGACGGAGACCCAGTACTTC
-	19	TRBJ2-4	TRBV6-1	many	CASSESDDSASLAKNIQYF	TGTGCCAGCAGTGAATCGGATGACAGCGCTTCACTAGCCAAAAACATTCAGTACTTC
TRBD1	13	TRBJ2-5	TRBV5-1	-	CASSFAGGETQYF	TGCGCCAGCAGCTTCGCAGGGGGAGAGACCCAGTACTTC
TRBD2	19	TRBJ2-1	TRBV6-1	-	CASSSGTSGRAGSYNEQFF	TGTGCCAGCAGCTCCGGGACTAGCGGGAGGGCCGGGTCCTACAATGAGCAGTTCTTC
-	14	TRBJ2-7	TRBV7-7	-	CASSPGVGADEQYF	TGTGCCAGCAGCCCGGGGGTAGGGGCTGACGAGCAGTACTTC
TRBD1	15	TRBJ1-2	TRBV7-9	-	CASSLRTGANYGYTF	TGTGCCAGCAGCTTAAGGACAGGGGCGAACTATGGCTACACCTTC
TRBD2	20	TRBJ2-3	TRBV27	-	CASSFRWGLAGGTSTDTQYF	TGTGCCAGCAGTTTTCGGTGGGGACTAGCGGGAGGGACTAGCACAGATACGCAGTATTTT
TRBD2	15	TRBJ2-7	TRBV7-3	-	CASSLTSGRAGEQYF	TGTGCCAGCAGCTTAACGAGTGGGAGGGCCGGGGAGCAGTACTTC
-	14	TRBJ1-1	TRBV3-1	many	CASSRRQLNTEAFF	TGTGCCAGCAGCCGTAGACAGTTGAACACTGAAGCTTTCTTT